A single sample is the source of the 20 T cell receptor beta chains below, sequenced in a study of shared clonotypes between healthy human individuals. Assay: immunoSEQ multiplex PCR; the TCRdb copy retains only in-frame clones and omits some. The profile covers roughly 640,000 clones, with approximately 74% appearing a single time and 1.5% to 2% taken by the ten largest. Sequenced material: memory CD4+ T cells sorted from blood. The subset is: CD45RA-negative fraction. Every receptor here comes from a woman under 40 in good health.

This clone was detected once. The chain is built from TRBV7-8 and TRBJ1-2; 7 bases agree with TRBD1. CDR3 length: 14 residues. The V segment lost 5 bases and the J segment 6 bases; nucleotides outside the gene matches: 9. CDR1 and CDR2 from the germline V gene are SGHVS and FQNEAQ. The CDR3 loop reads CASSVNRDSNGYTF. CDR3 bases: TGTGCCAGCAGCGTAAACCGGGACAGCAATGGCTACACCTTC.

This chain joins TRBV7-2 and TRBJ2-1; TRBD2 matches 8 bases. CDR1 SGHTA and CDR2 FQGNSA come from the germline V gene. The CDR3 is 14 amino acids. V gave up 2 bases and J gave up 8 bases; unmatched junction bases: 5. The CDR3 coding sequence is TGTGCCAGCAGCTTAACGGGAGGGCACTATGAGCAGTTCTTC. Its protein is CASSLTGGHYEQFF.

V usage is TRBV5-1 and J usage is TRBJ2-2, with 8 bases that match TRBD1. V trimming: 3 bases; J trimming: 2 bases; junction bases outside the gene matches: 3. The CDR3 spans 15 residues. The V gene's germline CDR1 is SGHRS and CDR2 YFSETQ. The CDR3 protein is CASSSGQGNTGELFF. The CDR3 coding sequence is TGCGCCAGCAGCTCCGGACAGGGTAACACCGGGGAGCTGTTTTTT. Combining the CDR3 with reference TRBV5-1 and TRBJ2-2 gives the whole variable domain KAGVTQTPRYLIKTRGQQVTLSCSPISGHRSVSWYQQTPGQGLQFLFEYFSETQRNKGNFPGRFSGRQFSNSRSEMNVSTLELGDSALYLCASSSGQGNTGELFFGEGSRLTVL.

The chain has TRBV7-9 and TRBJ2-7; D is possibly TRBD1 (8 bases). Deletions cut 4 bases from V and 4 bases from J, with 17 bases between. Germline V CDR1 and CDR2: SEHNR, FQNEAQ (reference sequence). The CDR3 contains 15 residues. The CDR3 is CASSSQPQGGYEQYF. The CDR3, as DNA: TGTGCCAGCAGCTCCCAACCACAGGGGGGGTACGAGCAGTACTTC.

In DNA, the CDR3 is TGTGCCAGCAGTGAAGTATACGGAACGGCTTTCTTT. It translates to CASSEVYGTAFF. The chain is built from TRBV6-1 and TRBJ1-1; no clear D gene. Per the germline V gene, CDR1 is MNHNS and CDR2 is SASEGT. The CDR3 spans 12 residues. Trimming removed 1 base at V and 11 bases at J, with 11 bases between.

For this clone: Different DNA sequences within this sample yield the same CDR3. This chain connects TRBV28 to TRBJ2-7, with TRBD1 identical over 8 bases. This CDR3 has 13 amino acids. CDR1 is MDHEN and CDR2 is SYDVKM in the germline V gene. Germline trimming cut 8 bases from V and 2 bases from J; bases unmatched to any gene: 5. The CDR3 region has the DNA TGTGCCAGCCGGAGGACAGGGCCCTACGAGCAGTACTTC. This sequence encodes CASRRTGPYEQYF.

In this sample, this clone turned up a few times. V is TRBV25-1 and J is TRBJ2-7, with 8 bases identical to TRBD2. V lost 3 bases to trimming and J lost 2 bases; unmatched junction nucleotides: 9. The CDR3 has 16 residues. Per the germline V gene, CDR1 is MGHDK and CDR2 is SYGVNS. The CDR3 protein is CASSETSREGTYEQYF. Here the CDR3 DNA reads TGTGCCAGCAGTGAGACGAGTCGGGAGGGTACCTACGAGCAGTACTTC.

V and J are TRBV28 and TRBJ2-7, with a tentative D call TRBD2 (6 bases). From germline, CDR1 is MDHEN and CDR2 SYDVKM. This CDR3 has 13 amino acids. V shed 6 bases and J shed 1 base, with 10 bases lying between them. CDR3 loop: CASRRDSSYEQYF. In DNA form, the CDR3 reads TGTGCCAGCAGGCGGGACTCTTCCTACGAGCAGTACTTC.

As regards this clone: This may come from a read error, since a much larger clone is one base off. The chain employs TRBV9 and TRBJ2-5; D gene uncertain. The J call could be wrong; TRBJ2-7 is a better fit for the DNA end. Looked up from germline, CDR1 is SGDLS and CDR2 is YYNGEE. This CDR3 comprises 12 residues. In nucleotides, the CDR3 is TGTGCCAGCAGCGTAGACGGCTACGAGCAGTACTTC. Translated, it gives CASSVDGYEQYF.

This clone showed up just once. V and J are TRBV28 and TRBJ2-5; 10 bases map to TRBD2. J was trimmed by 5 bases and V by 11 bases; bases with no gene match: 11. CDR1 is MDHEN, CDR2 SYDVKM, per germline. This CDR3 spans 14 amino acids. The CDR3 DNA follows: TGTGCCGTTAGCGGGAGGCCCCGGGTCGAGACCCAGTACTTC. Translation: CAVSGRPRVETQYF.

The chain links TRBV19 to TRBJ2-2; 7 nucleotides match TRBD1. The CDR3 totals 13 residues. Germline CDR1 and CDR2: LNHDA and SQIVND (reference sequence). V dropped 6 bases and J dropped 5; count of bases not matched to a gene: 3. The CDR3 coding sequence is TGTGCCAGTAGCTTACAGGGGACCGGGGAGCTGTTTTTT. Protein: CASSLQGTGELFF.

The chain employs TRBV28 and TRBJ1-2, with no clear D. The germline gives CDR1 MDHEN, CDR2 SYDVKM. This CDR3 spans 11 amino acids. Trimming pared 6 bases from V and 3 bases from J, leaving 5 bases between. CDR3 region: CASSIDYGYTF. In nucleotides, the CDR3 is TGTGCCAGCAGCATCGACTATGGCTACACCTTC.

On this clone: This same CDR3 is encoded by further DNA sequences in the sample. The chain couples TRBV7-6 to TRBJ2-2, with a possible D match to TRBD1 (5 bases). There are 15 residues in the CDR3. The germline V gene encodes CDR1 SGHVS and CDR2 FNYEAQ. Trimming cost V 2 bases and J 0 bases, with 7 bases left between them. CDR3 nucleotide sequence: TGTGCCAGCAGCTTACAGGGCGCGAACACCGGGGAGCTGTTTTTT. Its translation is CASSLQGANTGELFF.

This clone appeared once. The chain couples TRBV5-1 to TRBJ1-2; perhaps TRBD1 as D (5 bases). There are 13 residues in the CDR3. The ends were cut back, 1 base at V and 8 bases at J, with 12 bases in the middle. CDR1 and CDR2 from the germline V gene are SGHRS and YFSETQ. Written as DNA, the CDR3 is TGCGCCAGCAGCTTGTCCAGGGTTCGAGGCTACACCTTC. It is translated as CASSLSRVRGYTF.

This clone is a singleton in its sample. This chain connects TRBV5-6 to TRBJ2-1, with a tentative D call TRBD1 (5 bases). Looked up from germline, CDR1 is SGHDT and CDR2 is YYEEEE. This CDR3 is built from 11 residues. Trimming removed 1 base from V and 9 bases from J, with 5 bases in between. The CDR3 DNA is TGTGCCAGCAGCTTGAGGGGTGAGCAGTTCTTC. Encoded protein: CASSLRGEQFF. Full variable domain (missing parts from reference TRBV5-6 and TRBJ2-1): DAGVTQSPTHLIKTRGQQVTLRCSPKSGHDTVSWYQQALGQGPQFIFQYYEEEERQRGNFPDRFSGHQFPNYSSELNVNALLLGDSALYLCASSLRGEQFFGPGTRLTVL.

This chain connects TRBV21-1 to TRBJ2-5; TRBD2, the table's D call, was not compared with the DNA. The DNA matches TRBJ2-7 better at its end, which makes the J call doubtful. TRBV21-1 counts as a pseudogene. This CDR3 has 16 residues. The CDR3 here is CASSVGGNPKEGEQYF. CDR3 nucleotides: TGTGCCAGCAGCGTCGGGGGTAACCCGAAGGAGGGCGAGCAGTACTTC.

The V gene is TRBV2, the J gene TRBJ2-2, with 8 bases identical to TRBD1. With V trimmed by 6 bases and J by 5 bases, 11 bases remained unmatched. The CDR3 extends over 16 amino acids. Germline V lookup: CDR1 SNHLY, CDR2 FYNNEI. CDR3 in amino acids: CASSGSDRVGTGELFF. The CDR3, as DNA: TGTGCCAGCAGCGGATCGGACAGGGTGGGAACCGGGGAGCTGTTTTTT. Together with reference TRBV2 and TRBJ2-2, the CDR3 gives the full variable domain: EPEVTQTPSHQVTQMGQEVILRCVPISNHLYFYWYRQILGQKVEFLVSFYNNEISEKSEIFDDQFSVERPDGSNFTLKIRSTKLEDSAMYFCASSGSDRVGTGELFFGEGSRLTVL.

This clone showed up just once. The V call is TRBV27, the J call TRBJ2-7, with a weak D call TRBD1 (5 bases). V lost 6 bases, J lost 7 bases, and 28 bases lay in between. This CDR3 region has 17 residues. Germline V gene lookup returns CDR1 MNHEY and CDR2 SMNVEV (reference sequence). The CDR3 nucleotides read TGTGCCAGCAGCCCCAGGGCGGCGACTGTAAATCCTCGGGAGCAGTACTTC. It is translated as CASSPRAATVNPREQYF.

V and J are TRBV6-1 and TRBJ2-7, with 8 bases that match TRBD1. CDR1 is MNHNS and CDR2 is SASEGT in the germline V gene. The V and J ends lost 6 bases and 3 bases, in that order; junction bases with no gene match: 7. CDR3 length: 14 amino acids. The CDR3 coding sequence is TGTGCCAGCAGGGACAGGGCCATGATCTACGAGCAGTACTTC. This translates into CASRDRAMIYEQYF.

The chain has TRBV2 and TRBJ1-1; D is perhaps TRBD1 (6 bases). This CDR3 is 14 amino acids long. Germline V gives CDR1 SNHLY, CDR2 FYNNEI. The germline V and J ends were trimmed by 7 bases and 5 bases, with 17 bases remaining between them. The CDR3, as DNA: TGTGCCAGCAACAACAGGGAGGCGAGGACTGAAGCTTTCTTT. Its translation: CASNNREARTEAFF. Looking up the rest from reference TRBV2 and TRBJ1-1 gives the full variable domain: EPEVTQTPSHQVTQMGQEVILRCVPISNHLYFYWYRQILGQKVEFLVSFYNNEISEKSEIFDDQFSVERPDGSNFTLKIRSTKLEDSAMYFCASNNREARTEAFFGQGTRLTVV.